The 26 T cell receptor beta chains in this list originate from one sample, sequenced in a study of cytomegalovirus exposure and HLA in healthy donors. TCRdb keeps only in-frame clones here, not all; method: immunoSEQ multiplex PCR. This sample has some 120,000 clones, with about 83% found just once. Sequenced: PBMCs. The origin of the receptors is a woman in her 30s in good health and CMV-seronegative.

The count of this clone is one. The chain recombines TRBV2 with TRBJ2-7; 12 bases match TRBD2. Losses at the gene ends were 7 bases for V and 5 bases for J; bases not matched to a gene: 18. The CDR3 covers 18 residues. Germline V CDR1 and CDR2: SNHLY, FYNNEI. CDR3 region: CASTLSAVSSGGGHEQYF. The DNA for the CDR3 is TGTGCCAGCACCCTCTCCGCTGTGTCTAGCGGGGGGGGCCACGAGCAGTACTTC. The entire variable domain, with the rest obtained from reference TRBV2 and TRBJ2-7, is as follows: EPEVTQTPSHQVTQMGQEVILRCVPISNHLYFYWYRQILGQKVEFLVSFYNNEISEKSEIFDDQFSVERPDGSNFTLKIRSTKLEDSAMYFCASTLSAVSSGGGHEQYFGPGTRLTVT.

This clone was detected once. The chain links TRBV5-6 to TRBJ1-6; 11 nucleotides align to TRBD1. The V gene end was trimmed by 4 bases and the J gene end by 7 bases; junction bases not matched to a gene: 1. CDR3 length equals 14 residues. The germline CDR1 and CDR2 sequences are SGHDT and YYEEEE. The CDR3 DNA is TGTGCCAGCAGCCGGGACAGGGGGAATTCACCCCTCCACTTT. Protein: CASSRDRGNSPLHF.

This clone was recorded once. The chain combines TRBV18 with TRBJ2-3; maybe TRBD2 (5 bases). V lost 3 bases and J 2 bases, leaving 15 bases between the germline ends. Germline CDR1 reads KGHSH; CDR2 reads LQKENI. The CDR3 has 16 amino acids. CDR3 DNA sequence: TGTGCCAGCTCACCGGCTATGCCGGGGAACACAGATACGCAGTATTTT. This codes for CASSPAMPGNTDTQYF.

This clone occurred once. For the CDR3, the DNA is TGTGCCAGCAGCTGGGACAGGTCAGATACGCAGTATTTT. This translates into CASSWDRSDTQYF. The rearrangement links TRBV5-6 to TRBJ2-3; 8 positions match TRBD1. Germline V lookup: CDR1 SGHDT, CDR2 YYEEEE. The trim removed 3 bases at V and 4 bases at J, leaving 1 base unmatched. The CDR3 sequence is 13 residues long.

V and J are TRBV9 and TRBJ1-3, with D unclear. The length of the CDR3 is 16 residues. Germline V gene lookup returns CDR1 SGDLS and CDR2 YYNGEE. V lost 4 bases, J lost 3 bases, and 17 bases lay in between. The CDR3 here is CASSPRHSAGGNTIYF. CDR3 nucleotides: TGTGCCAGCAGCCCGCGACACAGTGCAGGTGGAAACACCATATATTTT.

In regard to this clone: Other DNA sequences in this specimen translate into the identical CDR3. The rearrangement joins TRBV7-2 to TRBJ2-5; D is ambiguous. Germline lookup yields CDR1 SGHTA and CDR2 FQGNSA. The CDR3 is made up of 13 amino acids. Trimming pared 0 bases from V and 2 bases from J, leaving 4 bases between. The CDR3 reads CASSLARQETQYF. Written as DNA, the CDR3 is TGTGCCAGCAGCTTAGCGAGGCAAGAGACCCAGTACTTC.

The chain carries TRBV4-1 and TRBJ2-7; 9 bases agree with TRBD2. CDR1 is MGHRA, CDR2 YSYEKL, per germline. J gave up 3 bases and V 4 bases, and 1 base lay outside the gene matches. The CDR3 length is 13 residues. CDR3 bases: TGCGCCAGCAGCCTTAGCGGGGGCTACGAGCAGTACTTC. It translates to CASSLSGGYEQYF.

The J gene is TRBJ2-1, the V gene TRBV27; the match to TRBD2 covers 9 bases. The CDR3 sequence is 18 residues long. Germline CDR1 MNHEY, CDR2 SMNVEV (reference sequence). The V segment lost 5 bases and the J segment 5 bases; nucleotides outside the gene matches: 16. CDR3 residues: CASSRPPQLAGNNNEQFF. CDR3 nucleotide sequence: TGTGCCAGCAGTCGTCCCCCCCAGCTAGCGGGGAACAACAATGAGCAGTTCTTC.

The chain couples TRBV11-2 to TRBJ1-2; the D gene is possibly TRBD1 (6 bases). V shed 4 bases and J shed 0 bases, with 21 bases lying between them. The CDR3 extends over 18 amino acids. Germline lookup yields CDR1 SGHAT and CDR2 FQNNGV. The chain's CDR3 is CASSYLRGAKSSNYGYTF. The DNA for the CDR3 is TGTGCCAGCAGCTATTTGCGGGGGGCGAAATCCTCTAACTATGGCTACACCTTC.

The chain uses TRBV5-4 and TRBJ2-3, with D possibly TRBD2 on 5 matching bases. The CDR3 sequence is 16 residues long. The germline V gene encodes CDR1 SGHNT and CDR2 YYREEE (reference sequence). V gave up 0 bases and J gave up 0 bases, with 11 bases separating them. CDR3 nucleotides: TGTGCCAGCAGCTTGGTCTTGACGGGGAGCACAGATACGCAGTATTTT. It codes for CASSLVLTGSTDTQYF.

This rearrangement joins TRBV4-3 to TRBJ1-2; 8 nucleotides match TRBD1. This CDR3 is built from 16 residues. Trimming took 0 bases from V and 10 from J; bases not matched to a gene: 13. CDR1 is LGHNA and CDR2 is YSLEER in the germline V gene. DNA of the CDR3: TGCGCCAGCAGCCAAGATCCGGTGGCAGGGGGCTTTTCCTACACCTTC. Residues: CASSQDPVAGGFSYTF.

The rearrangement links TRBV5-4 to TRBJ2-1, with TRBD2 as a possible D gene (6 bases). CDR1 SGHNT and CDR2 YYREEE come from the germline V gene (reference sequence). Trimming took off 5 bases at V and 4 bases at J, with 19 bases between the two ends. The CDR3 runs to 16 residues. The CDR3 bases are TGTGCCAGCAGTACACCCGGGACTGGGGTATACAATGAGCAGTTCTTC. Translating it yields CASSTPGTGVYNEQFF.

DNA of the CDR3: TGTGCCAGCAGTTTATCTCTCCGGGGTCAGCCCCAGCATTTT. It encodes CASSLSLRGQPQHF. The rearrangement joins TRBV27 to TRBJ1-5; D remains ambiguous. The CDR3 totals 14 residues. V lost 0 bases, J lost 6 bases, and 9 bases lay in between. Germline CDR1 MNHEY, CDR2 SMNVEV (reference sequence).

This chain connects TRBV7-2 to TRBJ2-3; no firm D call. Germline CDR1 SGHTA, CDR2 FQGNSA. The CDR3 extends over 14 amino acids. With 5 bases removed from V and 2 bases from J, the gap between germline ends came to 11 bases. The CDR3 coding sequence is TGTGCCAGCAGCATAGGAGTTGACACAGATACGCAGTATTTT. The encoded protein is CASSIGVDTDTQYF.

The rearrangement joins TRBV18 to TRBJ2-2; 7 positions agree with TRBD1. Germline-derived CDR1 and CDR2 are KGHSH and LQKENI. Trimming at V came to 3 bases and at J to 4 bases, leaving 5 bases not matched to a gene. CDR3 length equals 15 residues. DNA for the CDR3: TGTGCCAGCTCACCTACAGGGGACCCCACCGGGGAGCTGTTTTTT. This sequence encodes CASSPTGDPTGELFF.

The rearrangement links TRBV9 to TRBJ2-2; 8 bases map to TRBD2. The trim removed 2 bases at V and 1 base at J, leaving 4 bases unmatched. This CDR3 is 16 amino acids long. CDR1 SGDLS and CDR2 YYNGEE come from the germline V gene. In nucleotides, the CDR3 is TGTGCCAGCAGCGTCGGACTAGCTCAGAACACCGGGGAGCTGTTTTTT. As protein: CASSVGLAQNTGELFF.

CDR3 DNA sequence: TGCGCCAGCAGTCGGGAGGGCACCCACAATGAGCAGTTCTTC. Its protein product is CASSREGTHNEQFF. The chain recombines TRBV23-1 with TRBJ2-1, with 7 bases identical to TRBD2. TRBV23-1 carries the ORF label, with uncertain function. The CDR3 totals 14 residues. Trimming at V came to 4 bases and at J to 5 bases, leaving 5 bases not matched to a gene.

The rearrangement uses TRBV6-5 and TRBJ1-2, with unresolved D. CDR1 is MNHEY and CDR2 is SVGAGI in the germline V gene. Trimming took off 7 bases at V and 6 bases at J, with 15 bases between the two ends. This CDR3 region has 13 residues. CDR3 bases: TGTGCCAGCAAAAGTGGCGGGAGGAATGGCTACACCTTC. As protein: CASKSGGRNGYTF.

This clone was counted a few times. CDR3 nucleotides: TGTGCCAGCAGTGATCAGGGACTGGGAAATTCACCCCTCCACTTT. Translated, it gives CASSDQGLGNSPLHF. V and J are TRBV2 and TRBJ1-6, with D possibly matching TRBD1 (5 bases). This CDR3 is 15 amino acids long. Germline V gene sequence: CDR1 SNHLY, CDR2 FYNNEI. V was pared by 3 bases and J by 7 bases, with 13 bases between.

This CDR3 is CASISGGVSSYNEQFF. CDR3 nucleotide sequence: TGTGCCAGCATCTCGGGGGGGGTGAGCTCCTACAATGAGCAGTTCTTC. This chain links TRBV7-9 with TRBJ2-1; TRBD2 matches 8 bases. Germline V gives CDR1 SEHNR, CDR2 FQNEAQ (reference sequence). The CDR3 covers 16 residues. J was trimmed by 0 bases and V by 7 bases; bases with no gene match: 8.

The chain joins TRBV30 to TRBJ2-5; TRBD2 matches at 11 bases. The V gene end was trimmed by 3 bases and the J gene end by 2 bases; junction bases not matched to a gene: 5. The CDR3 has 15 residues. Germline assignment: CDR1 GTSNPN and CDR2 SVGIG (reference sequence). This CDR3 reads CAWRKGTSGQETQYF. CDR3 in DNA: TGTGCCTGGAGGAAAGGGACTAGCGGACAAGAGACCCAGTACTTC.

This rearrangement joins TRBV13 to TRBJ1-1, with 8 bases fitting TRBD1. The CDR3 sequence is 16 residues long. Germline V lookup: CDR1 PRHDT, CDR2 FYEKMQ (reference sequence). V dropped 5 bases and J dropped 3; count of bases not matched to a gene: 11. CDR3 in DNA: TGTGCCAGCAGCCTCAGACAGGGGAGGGGGGACACTGAAGCTTTCTTT. It codes for CASSLRQGRGDTEAFF.

The J gene is TRBJ2-2, the V gene TRBV9; D is perhaps TRBD2 (5 bases). Trimming cost V 0 bases and J 3 bases, with 21 bases left between them. This CDR3 is built from 19 residues. CDR1 and CDR2 (germline): SGDLS, YYNGEE. CDR3 loop: CASSVGGVMGLPDTGELFF. The CDR3 coding sequence is TGTGCCAGCAGCGTAGGGGGAGTTATGGGATTGCCGGACACCGGGGAGCTGTTTTTT.

The chain recombines TRBV7-9 with TRBJ2-5; 9 bases match TRBD2. After removal of 4 bases from V and 4 bases from J, the junction contained 10 bases not matched to a gene. There are 16 residues in the CDR3. The germline V gene encodes CDR1 SEHNR and CDR2 FQNEAQ (reference sequence). Written as DNA, the CDR3 is TGTGCCAGCAGCTCCGGACTAGCGTTAATCTCAGAGACCCAGTACTTC. Protein: CASSSGLALISETQYF.

This clone is categorized as medium-sized. V usage is TRBV19 and J usage is TRBJ1-2, with 7 bases that match TRBD1. This CDR3 has 15 residues. Trimming took 1 base from V and 8 from J; bases not matched to a gene: 10. Germline V gene sequence: CDR1 LNHDA, CDR2 SQIVND (reference sequence). CDR3 bases: TGTGCCAGTAGTATAGTAGACAGGGATCTTGGCGGCTACACCTTC. Its translation: CASSIVDRDLGGYTF.

This clone has just one count. The chain employs TRBV19 and TRBJ1-3; D is ambiguous. Trimming pared 11 bases from V and 0 bases from J, leaving 11 bases between. The CDR3 has 13 residues. CDR1 LNHDA and CDR2 SQIVND come from the germline V gene (reference sequence). CDR3 in amino acids: CASGLSSGNTIYF. The CDR3, as DNA: TGTGCCTCGGGTCTGAGCTCTGGAAACACCATATATTTT.